This T cell receptor (beta chain) appears in the sequencing data of a study of beta chain features in type 1 diabetes. Looked up from germline, CDR1 is SGHRS and CDR2 is YFSETQ. This CDR3 spans 15 amino acids. There are many counts of this clone. Sequence at one end of the junction differs from germline and may be a read error. The whole isolated RNA underwent reverse transcription, so sequencing captured expressed TCRB transcripts. Measured with immunoSEQ multiplex PCR; TCRdb has only the in-frame clones, and not every one. Of about 320,000 clones in the sample, approximately 14% are singletons; the top ten hold approximately 7%.

The chain employs TRBV5-1 and TRBJ2-1; 12 positions agree with TRBD2. Sequenced input: central memory CD4+ T cells from blood. The receptor was derived from a young man in good health. The CDR3 protein is CASSPVGASGGASIF. The DNA of the CDR3 is TGCGCCAGCAGCCCGGTTGGTGCTAGCGGGGGGGCTAGCATCTTC.